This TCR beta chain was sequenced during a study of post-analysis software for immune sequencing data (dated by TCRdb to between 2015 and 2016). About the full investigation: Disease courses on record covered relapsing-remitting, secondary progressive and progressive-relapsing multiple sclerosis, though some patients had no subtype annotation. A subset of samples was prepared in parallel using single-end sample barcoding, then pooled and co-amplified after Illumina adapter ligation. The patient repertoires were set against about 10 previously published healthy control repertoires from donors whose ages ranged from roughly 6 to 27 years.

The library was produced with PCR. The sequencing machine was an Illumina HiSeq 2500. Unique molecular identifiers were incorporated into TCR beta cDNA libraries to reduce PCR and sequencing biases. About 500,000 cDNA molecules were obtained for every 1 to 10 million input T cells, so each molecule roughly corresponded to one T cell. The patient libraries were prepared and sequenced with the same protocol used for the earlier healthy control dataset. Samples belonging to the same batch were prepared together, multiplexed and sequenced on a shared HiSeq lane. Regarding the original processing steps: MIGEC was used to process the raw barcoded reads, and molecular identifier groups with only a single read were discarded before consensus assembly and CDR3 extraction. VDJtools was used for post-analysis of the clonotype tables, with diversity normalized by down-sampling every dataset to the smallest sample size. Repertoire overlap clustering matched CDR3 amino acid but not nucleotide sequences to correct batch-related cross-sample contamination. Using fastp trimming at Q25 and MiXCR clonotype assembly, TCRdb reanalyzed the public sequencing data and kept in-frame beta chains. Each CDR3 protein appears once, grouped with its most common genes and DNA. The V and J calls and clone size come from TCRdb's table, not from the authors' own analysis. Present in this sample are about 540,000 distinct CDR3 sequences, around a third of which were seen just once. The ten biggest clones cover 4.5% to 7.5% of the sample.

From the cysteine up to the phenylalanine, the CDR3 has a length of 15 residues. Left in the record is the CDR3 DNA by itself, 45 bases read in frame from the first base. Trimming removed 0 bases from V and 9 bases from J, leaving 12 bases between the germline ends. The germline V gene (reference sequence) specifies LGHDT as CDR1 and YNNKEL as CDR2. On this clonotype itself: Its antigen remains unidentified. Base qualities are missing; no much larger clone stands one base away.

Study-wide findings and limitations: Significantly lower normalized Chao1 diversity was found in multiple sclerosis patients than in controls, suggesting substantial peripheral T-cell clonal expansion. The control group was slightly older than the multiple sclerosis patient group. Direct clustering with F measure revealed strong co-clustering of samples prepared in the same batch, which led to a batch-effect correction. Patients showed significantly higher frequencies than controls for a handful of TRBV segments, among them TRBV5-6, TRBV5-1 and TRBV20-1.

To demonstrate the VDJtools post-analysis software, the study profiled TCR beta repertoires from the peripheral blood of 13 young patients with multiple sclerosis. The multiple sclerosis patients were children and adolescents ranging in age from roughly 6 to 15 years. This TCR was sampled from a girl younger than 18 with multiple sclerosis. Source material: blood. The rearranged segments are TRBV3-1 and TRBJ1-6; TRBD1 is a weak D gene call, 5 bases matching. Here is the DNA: TGTGCCAGCAGCCAAGAATGGGGACTTCGTTCACCCCTCCACTTT. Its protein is CASSQEWGLRSPLHF.